These 5 T cell receptor beta chains share one sample of origin, sequenced in a study of cytomegalovirus exposure and HLA in healthy donors (dated by TCRdb to about 2017). Library creation used the immunoSEQ multiplex PCR assay. For the multiplex PCR, a mixture combining 60 forward primers for TCR Vbeta segments and 13 reverse primers for TCR Jbeta segments was used. In its TCRdb copy, this immuneACCESS table keeps in-frame sequences only and misses some clones. Where compared with another copy, unresolved V genes explain less than half of these, and the others have no known cause. The sample contains some 120,000 clones, around 75% of them found a single time. Around 9.1% of the sample is taken by the ten largest. The sample taken for sequencing was PBMCs. The source of these receptors is a woman in her forties or fifties in good health and CMV-seropositive.

This chain joins TRBV6-1 and TRBJ1-1, with a tentative D call TRBD1 (5 bases). The CDR3 consists of 14 residues. Trimming pared 4 bases from V and 0 bases from J, leaving 9 bases between. The germline V gene encodes CDR1 MNHNS and CDR2 SASEGT. This chain's CDR3 is CASSGGLMNTEAFF. In DNA form, the CDR3 reads TGTGCCAGCAGTGGGGGCCTCATGAACACTGAAGCTTTCTTT.

The chain carries TRBV29-1 and TRBJ2-3; a weak D match, TRBD1 (5 bases). Germline CDR1 reads SQVTM; CDR2 reads ANQGSEA. The CDR3 has 16 residues. The germline V and J ends were trimmed by 2 bases and 6 bases, with 21 bases remaining between them. The CDR3 is CSVEQFEAGQEDTQYF. CDR3 DNA sequence: TGCAGCGTTGAACAGTTCGAGGCAGGGCAAGAGGATACGCAGTATTTT.

In this sample, this clone turned up a few times. The rearrangement uses TRBV4-3 and TRBJ1-2; TRBD1 aligns across 7 bases. Germline trimming cut 1 base from V and 7 bases from J; bases unmatched to any gene: 9. The CDR3 covers 15 residues. Germline V gene lookup returns CDR1 LGHNA and CDR2 YSLEER. The CDR3 nucleotides are TGCGCCAGCAGCCAAGCCGACAGGGTGAGGTTTGGCTACACCTTC. It is translated as CASSQADRVRFGYTF.

The V and J genes are TRBV5-1 and TRBJ2-6; 8 nucleotides align to TRBD1. Trimming took 1 base from V and 4 from J; bases not matched to a gene: 7. Germline assignment: CDR1 SGHRS and CDR2 YFSETQ. This CDR3 has 17 residues. CDR3 region: CASSLSTGAAGANVLTF. CDR3 nucleotides: TGCGCCAGCAGCTTGTCGACAGGGGCGGCAGGGGCCAACGTCCTGACTTTC. The complete variable domain, with remaining parts taken from reference TRBV5-1 and TRBJ2-6, reads KAGVTQTPRYLIKTRGQQVTLSCSPISGHRSVSWYQQTPGQGLQFLFEYFSETQRNKGNFPGRFSGRQFSNSRSEMNVSTLELGDSALYLCASSLSTGAAGANVLTFGAGSRLTVL.

The rearrangement joins TRBV7-2 to TRBJ2-7; 12 bases fit TRBD2. The ends lost 4 bases at V and 5 bases at J; junction bases unmatched: 12. The CDR3 runs to 17 residues. In germline, CDR1 is SGHTA, CDR2 FQGNSA. CDR3 in amino acids: CASSSTLAGGPINEQYF. The CDR3 nucleotides read TGTGCCAGCAGCTCGACCCTAGCGGGAGGGCCGATTAACGAGCAGTACTTC.